This T cell receptor (beta chain) stems from a study of cytomegalovirus exposure and HLA in healthy donors. Study outcomes and limitations: Most TCR sequences proved rare, with some public TCRs found in many donors. According to a later analysis, most TCR beta chains associated with CMV appeared HLA-restricted.

On this clone itself: Its antigen is not identified.

Primers: 60 Vbeta forward and 13 Jbeta reverse. Using immunoSEQ multiplex PCR, the repertoire was profiled, and TCRdb retains in-frame clones only, with some absent. The data show about 150,000 clones, around three quarters seen once. The material sequenced was PBMCs. The receptor was isolated from a middle-aged man in good health and CMV-seronegative.

CDR3 sequence (DNA): TGTGCCAGCAGCCCTTCCGCGACAGGGATCTTCACTGGGGCCAACGTCCTGACTTTC. It yields the protein CASSPSATGIFTGANVLTF. J is TRBJ2-6 and V is TRBV7-3, with 7 bases identical to TRBD1. This CDR3 has 19 residues. The V segment lost 5 bases and the J segment 2 bases; nucleotides outside the gene matches: 15. Germline lookup yields CDR1 SGHTA and CDR2 FQGTGA.